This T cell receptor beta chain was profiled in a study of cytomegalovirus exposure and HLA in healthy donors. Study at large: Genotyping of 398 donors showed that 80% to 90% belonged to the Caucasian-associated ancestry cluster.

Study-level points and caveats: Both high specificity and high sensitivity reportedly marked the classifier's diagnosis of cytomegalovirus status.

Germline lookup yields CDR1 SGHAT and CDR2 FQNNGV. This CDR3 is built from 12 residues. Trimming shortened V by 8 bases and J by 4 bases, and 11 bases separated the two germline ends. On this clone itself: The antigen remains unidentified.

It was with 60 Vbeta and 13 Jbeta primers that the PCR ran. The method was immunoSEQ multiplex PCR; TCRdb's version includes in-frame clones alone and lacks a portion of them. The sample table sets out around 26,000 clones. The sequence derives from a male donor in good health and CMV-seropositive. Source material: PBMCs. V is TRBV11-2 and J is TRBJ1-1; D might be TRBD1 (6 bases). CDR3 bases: TGTGCCAGCGTCAGGGGCCCCACTGAAGCTTTCTTT. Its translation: CASVRGPTEAFF.